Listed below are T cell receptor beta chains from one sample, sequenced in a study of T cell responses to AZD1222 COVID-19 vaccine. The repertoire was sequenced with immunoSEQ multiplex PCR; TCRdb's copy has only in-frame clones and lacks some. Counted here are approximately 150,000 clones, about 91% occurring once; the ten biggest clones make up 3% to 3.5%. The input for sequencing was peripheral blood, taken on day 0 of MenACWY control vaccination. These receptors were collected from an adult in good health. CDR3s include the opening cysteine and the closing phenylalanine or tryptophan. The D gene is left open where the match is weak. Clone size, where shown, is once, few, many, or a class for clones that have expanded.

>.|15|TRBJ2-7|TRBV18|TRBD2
CASSPTTSGYYEQYF
TGTGCCAGCTCACCGACGACTAGCGGTTACTACGAGCAGTACTTC
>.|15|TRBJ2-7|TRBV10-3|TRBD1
CATQPMGTGEYEQYF
TGTGCCACTCAACCCATGGGGACAGGCGAGTACGAGCAGTACTTC
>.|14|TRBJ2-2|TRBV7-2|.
CASSYQFGTGELFF
TGTGCCAGCAGCTACCAATTTGGAACCGGGGAGCTGTTTTTT
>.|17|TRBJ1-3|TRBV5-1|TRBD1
CASSLLPTGSSGNTIYF
TGCGCCAGCAGCTTGCTACCGACAGGGAGCTCTGGAAACACCATATATTTT
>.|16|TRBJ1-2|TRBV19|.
CASSRRGVEAGYGYTF
TGTGCCAGTAGTAGGAGGGGCGTCGAAGCCGGCTATGGCTACACCTTC
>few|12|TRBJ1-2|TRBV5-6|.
CASSLIDYGYTF
TGTGCCAGCAGCTTGATTGACTATGGCTACACCTTC
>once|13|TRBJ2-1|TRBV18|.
CASSPAILGEQFF
TGTGCCAGCTCACCTGCTATATTGGGTGAGCAGTTCTTC
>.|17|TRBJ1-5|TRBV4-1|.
CASSQVIPGSGNQPQHF
TGCGCCAGCAGCCAAGTTATCCCGGGCAGCGGCAATCAGCCCCAGCATTTT
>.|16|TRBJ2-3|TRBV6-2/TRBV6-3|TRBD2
CASSTGTSGSTDTQYF
TGTGCCAGCAGTACCGGGACTAGCGGGAGCACAGATACGCAGTATTTT
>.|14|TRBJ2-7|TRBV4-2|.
CASSQLGQSYEQYF
TGTGCCAGCAGCCAGTTAGGACAGAGCTACGAGCAGTACTTC
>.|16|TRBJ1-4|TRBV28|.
CASSPVGGAPNEKLFF
TGTGCCAGCAGTCCCGTCGGGGGGGCACCTAATGAAAAACTGTTTTTT
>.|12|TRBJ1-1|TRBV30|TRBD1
CAWSRQGPEAFF
TGTGCCTGGAGCCGACAGGGGCCTGAAGCTTTCTTT
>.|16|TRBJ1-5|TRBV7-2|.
CASSPAPGYSNQPQHF
TGTGCCAGCAGCCCTGCCCCAGGCTATAGCAATCAGCCCCAGCATTTT
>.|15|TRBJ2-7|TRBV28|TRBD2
CASSLGAAGGGEQYF
TGTGCCAGCAGTCTGGGGGCGGCGGGAGGGGGAGAGCAGTACTTC
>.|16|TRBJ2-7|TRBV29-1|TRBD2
CSVELPGLAGSYEQYF
TGCAGCGTTGAGCTCCCGGGACTAGCGGGTTCCTACGAGCAGTACTTC
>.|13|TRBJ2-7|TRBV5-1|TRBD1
CASSSQGAYEQYF
TGCGCCAGCAGCTCACAGGGGGCCTACGAGCAGTACTTC
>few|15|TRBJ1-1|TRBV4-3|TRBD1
CASSHLLDREPEAFF
TGCGCCAGCAGCCACCTACTGGACAGGGAGCCTGAAGCTTTCTTT
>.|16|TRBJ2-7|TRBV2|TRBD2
CASSEAWGGADYEQYF
TGTGCCAGCAGTGAAGCGTGGGGGGGAGCGGACTACGAGCAGTACTTC
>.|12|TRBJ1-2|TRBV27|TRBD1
CASRTGGYGYTF
TGTGCCAGCAGGACAGGGGGCTATGGCTACACCTTC
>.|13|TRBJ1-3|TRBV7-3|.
CASSLSGGNTIYF
TGTGCCAGCAGCTTATCCGGCGGAAACACCATATATTTT
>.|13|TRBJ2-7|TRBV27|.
CASSLDFSYEQYF
TGTGCCAGCAGTTTGGACTTTTCCTACGAGCAGTACTTC
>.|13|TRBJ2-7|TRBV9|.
CASSVEPSYEQYF
TGTGCCAGCAGCGTAGAGCCCAGCTACGAGCAGTACTTC
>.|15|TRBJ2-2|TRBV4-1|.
CASSQDRAVTGELFF
TGCGCCAGCAGCCAAGATCGGGCCGTCACCGGGGAGCTGTTTTTT
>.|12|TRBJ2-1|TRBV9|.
CASSVGWTEQFF
TGTGCCAGCAGCGTAGGTTGGACTGAGCAGTTCTTC
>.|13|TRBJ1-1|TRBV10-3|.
CAISESGGRATFF
TGTGCCATCAGTGAGTCGGGAGGGCGGGCGACTTTCTTT
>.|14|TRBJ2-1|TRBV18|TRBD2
CASSQAGGVNEQFF
TGTGCCAGCTCACAAGCGGGGGGGGTAAATGAGCAGTTCTTC
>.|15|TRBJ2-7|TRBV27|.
CASSLRRQDKGEQYF
TGTGCCAGCAGTTTACGCCGACAGGATAAGGGCGAGCAGTACTTC
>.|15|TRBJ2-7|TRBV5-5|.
CASSLEGPDAYEQYF
TGTGCCAGCAGCTTGGAGGGGCCGGATGCCTACGAGCAGTACTTC
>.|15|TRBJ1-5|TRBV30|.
CAWSLRGVGNQPQHF
TGTGCCTGGAGTCTTCGGGGGGTTGGCAATCAGCCCCAGCATTTT
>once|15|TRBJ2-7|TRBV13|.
CASSLIGDHSYEQYF
TGTGCCAGCAGCCTTATAGGGGACCACTCCTACGAGCAGTACTTC
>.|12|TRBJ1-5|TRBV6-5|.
CASSTGDQPQHF
TGTGCCAGCAGCACGGGGGATCAGCCCCAGCATTTT
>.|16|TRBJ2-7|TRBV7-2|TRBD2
CASSKRSGGLSYEQYF
TGTGCCAGCAGCAAGAGAAGCGGGGGGCTTTCCTACGAGCAGTACTTC
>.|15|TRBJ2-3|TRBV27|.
CASSYDQGWADTQYF
TGTGCCAGCAGTTATGATCAGGGATGGGCAGATACGCAGTATTTT
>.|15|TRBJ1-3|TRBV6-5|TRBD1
CASDRGGTSGNTIYF
TGTGCCAGCGACAGGGGGGGAACCTCTGGAAACACCATATATTTT
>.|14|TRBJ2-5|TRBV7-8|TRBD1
CASSQTTGSQTQYF
TGTGCCAGCAGCCAGACGACAGGGTCTCAGACCCAGTACTTC
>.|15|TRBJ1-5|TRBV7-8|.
CASSLLAGSNQPQHF
TGTGCCAGCAGCTTATTAGCAGGTAGCAATCAGCCCCAGCATTTT
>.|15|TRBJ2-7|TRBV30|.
CAWSVSSGSPYEQYF
TGTGCCTGGAGTGTTTCCTCAGGATCCCCCTACGAGCAGTACTTC
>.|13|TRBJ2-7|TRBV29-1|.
CSDRDLGGYEQYF
TGCAGCGACCGGGACCTGGGAGGATACGAGCAGTACTTC
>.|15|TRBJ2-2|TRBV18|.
CASSPVQVSTGELFF
TGTGCCAGCTCACCAGTACAAGTCAGCACCGGGGAGCTGTTTTTT
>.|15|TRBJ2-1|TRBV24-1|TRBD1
CATSDDRDSNNEQFF
TGTGCCACCAGTGATGACCGGGACAGCAACAATGAGCAGTTCTTC
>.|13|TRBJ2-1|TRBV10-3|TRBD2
CAISEGGSNEQFF
TGTGCCATCAGTGAGGGCGGGAGCAATGAGCAGTTCTTC
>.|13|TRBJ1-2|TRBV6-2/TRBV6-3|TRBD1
CASSDRTGGGYTF
TGTGCCAGCAGTGACCGGACAGGTGGTGGCTACACCTTC
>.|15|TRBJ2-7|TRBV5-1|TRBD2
CASSSHRLAGGPQYF
TGCGCCAGCAGCTCCCACCGCTTAGCGGGAGGGCCTCAGTACTTC
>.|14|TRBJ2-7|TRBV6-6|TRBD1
CASRTGTGAYEQYF
TGTGCCAGCAGAACCGGGACAGGAGCCTACGAGCAGTACTTC
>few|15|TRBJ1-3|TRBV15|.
CATSRFAVTGNTIYF
TGTGCCACCAGCAGATTCGCAGTGACTGGAAACACCATATATTTT
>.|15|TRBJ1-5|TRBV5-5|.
CASSFTGLYNQPQHF
TGTGCCAGCAGCTTTACGGGGTTATACAATCAGCCCCAGCATTTT
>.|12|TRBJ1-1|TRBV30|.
CAWVPGAIEAFF
TGTGCCTGGGTCCCAGGGGCGATTGAAGCTTTCTTT
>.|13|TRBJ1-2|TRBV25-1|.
CASSEVVNYGYTF
TGTGCCAGCAGTGAAGTTGTTAACTATGGCTACACCTTC
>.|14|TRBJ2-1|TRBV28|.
CASSPGLSYNEQFF
TGTGCCAGCAGTCCGGGACTCTCCTACAATGAGCAGTTCTTC
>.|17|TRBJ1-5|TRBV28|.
CASSLYGGQANVRPQHF
TGTGCCAGCAGTTTATATGGGGGCCAGGCGAACGTCAGGCCCCAGCATTTT
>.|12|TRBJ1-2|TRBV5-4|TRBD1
CASSWDSGGYTF
TGTGCCAGCAGCTGGGACAGTGGTGGCTACACCTTC
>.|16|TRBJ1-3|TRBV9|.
CASSVELGLSGNTIYF
TGTGCCAGCAGCGTAGAGTTGGGTCTCTCTGGAAACACCATATATTTT
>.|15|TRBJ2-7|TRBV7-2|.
CASSLPGTVSYEQYF
TGTGCCAGCAGCTTACCCGGGACGGTCTCCTACGAGCAGTACTTC